The 22 T cell receptor beta chains reported below all come from one sample, sequenced in a study of glioma-infiltrating T cells. TCR alpha and beta CDR3 regions were amplified from RNA using iRepertoire nested multiplex PCR. Each CDR3 protein gets one entry after TCRdb re-called the multiplex PCR reads with MiXCR. The repertoire holds fewer than 500,000 distinct CDR3 sequences, with roughly two fifths as singletons. Input material: glioma tissue, nonneoplastic brain tissue, or PBMCs (not recorded which). The origin of the receptors is a human donor with low-grade glioma or glioblastoma, undergoing nonglioma brain surgery, or in good health (not recorded which).

With regard to this clonotype: A much larger clone sits a single nucleotide away, making a read error possible. The V and J genes are TRBV25-1 and TRBJ2-7; D not resolved. Germline V gives CDR1 MGHDK, CDR2 SYGVNS. The CDR3 consists of 15 residues. Here the CDR3 reads CGSSEFGGSSYEQYF. In nucleotides, the CDR3 is TGTGGCAGCAGTGAATTTGGCGGTAGCTCCTACGAGCAGTACTTC.

This clonotype was counted only a few times. The chain carries TRBV4-1 and TRBJ1-5, with D hard to call. CDR1 and CDR2 from the germline V gene are MGHRA and YSYEKL. This CDR3 is 15 amino acids long. V lost 6 bases and J 0 bases, leaving 12 bases between the germline ends. The CDR3: CASRTERYSNQPQHF. DNA for the CDR3: TGCGCCAGCAGAACTGAACGATATAGCAATCAGCCCCAGCATTTT.

Regarding this clonotype: This may arise from a read error, as a much more abundant clone is one base away. The V gene is TRBV27, the J gene TRBJ1-6; a possible D gene is TRBD1 (5 bases). CDR3 length: 22 amino acids. V gave up 8 bases and J gave up 0 bases, with 32 bases separating them. The germline V gene has CDR1 MNHEY and CDR2 SMNVEV (reference sequence). In DNA, the CDR3 is TGTGCCAGCGGCCAATGCACACATCGGGGGAGTACTACGAGCTCCTATAATTCACCCCTCCACTTT. It encodes CASGQCTHRGSTTSSYNSPLHF.

The rearrangement joins TRBV5-4 to TRBJ1-1; TRBD1 matches 8 bases. This CDR3 is built from 15 residues. Germline trimming cut 0 bases from V and 6 bases from J; bases unmatched to any gene: 7. CDR1 and CDR2 from the germline V gene are SGHNT and YYREEE (reference sequence). The CDR3 sequence: CASSLASRGRAEAFF. The CDR3 region has the DNA TGTGCCAGCAGCTTGGCGAGCAGGGGGCGGGCTGAAGCTTTCTTT. Together with reference TRBV5-4 and TRBJ1-1, the CDR3 gives the full variable domain: ETGVTQSPTHLIKTRGQQVTLRCSSQSGHNTVSWYQQALGQGPQFIFQYYREEENGRGNFPPRFSGLQFPNYSSELNVNALELDDSALYLCASSLASRGRAEAFFGQGTRLTVV.

The chain carries TRBV4-2 and TRBJ2-7; D tentatively reads TRBD1 or TRBD2 (6 bases each). The CDR3 spans 16 residues. CDR1 LGHNA and CDR2 YNFKEQ come from the germline V gene. Trimming pared 5 bases from V and 2 bases from J, leaving 19 bases between. In DNA form, the CDR3 reads TGTGCCAGCAGCTTTCTCGGGGGCCGTATTACCTACGAGCAGTACTTC. It yields the protein CASSFLGGRITYEQYF.

A word on this clonotype: Since the CDR3 does not end with the conserved phenylalanine or tryptophan, this likely comes from a read error. CDR3 amino acids: CASSYPHETGAFGEQYL. CDR3 bases: TGTGCCAGCAGTTACCCACACGAGACAGGCGCTTTCGGGGAGCAGTACCTC. This chain uses TRBV6-2 or TRBV6-3 with TRBJ2-7; TRBD1 might be the D (6 bases). The length of the CDR3 is 17 residues. Trimming cost V 2 bases and J 7 bases, with 24 bases left between them. From germline, CDR1 is MNHEY and CDR2 SVGEGT.

The chain joins TRBV20-1 to TRBJ1-1; 8 bases are shared with TRBD1. Germline V gives CDR1 DFQATT, CDR2 SNEGSKA (reference sequence). The CDR3 runs 12 residues. CDR3 coding DNA: TGCGGTCGCGACAGGGGGAACACTGAAGCTTTCTTT. It specifies CGRDRGNTEAFF.

The chain is built from TRBV2 and TRBJ2-7; D is unclear. The ends were cut back, 2 bases at V and 5 bases at J, with 10 bases in the middle. This CDR3 spans 13 amino acids. CDR1 is SNHLY, CDR2 FYNNEI, per germline. CDR3 in amino acids: CASSELVAHEQYF. The CDR3, as DNA: TGTGCCAGCAGTGAATTGGTCGCTCACGAGCAGTACTTC.

Only a few counts were recorded for this clonotype. The V call is TRBV7-3, the J call TRBJ2-2; the D gene is possibly TRBD1 (6 bases). V was pared by 5 bases and J by 3 bases, with 10 bases between. The germline CDR1 and CDR2 sequences are SGHTA and FQGTGA. This CDR3 comprises 14 residues. The CDR3 reads CASSMDRYTGELFF. Here the CDR3 DNA reads TGTGCCAGCAGCATGGACAGATACACCGGGGAGCTGTTTTTT.

As concerns this clonotype: A junction end diverges from the germline sequence, so it may reflect a read error. The chain combines TRBV2 with TRBJ2-1; perhaps TRBD1 as D (6 bases). Germline loops: CDR1 SNHLY, CDR2 FYNNEI. The CDR3 extends over 13 amino acids. CDR3 DNA sequence: TGTGCCAGCACTGAACAGGGCTACAATGAGCAGTTCTTC. It codes for CASTEQGYNEQFF.

The chain has TRBV28 and TRBJ2-2; 15 nucleotides agree with TRBD2. The CDR3 has 21 amino acids. Per germline, CDR1 MDHEN and CDR2 SYDVKM. Germline trimming cut 7 bases from V and 4 bases from J; bases unmatched to any gene: 19. CDR3 sequence reads: CASTFWIGLAGGDGGTGELFF. CDR3 sequence (DNA): TGTGCCAGCACCTTCTGGATCGGACTAGCGGGAGGGGACGGCGGCACCGGGGAGCTGTTTTTT.

The chain carries TRBV4-1 and TRBJ2-4; 7 bases map to TRBD1. The CDR3 sequence is 18 residues long. In germline, CDR1 is MGHRA, CDR2 YSYEKL. The trim removed 0 bases at V and 0 bases at J, leaving 8 bases unmatched. The CDR3 protein is CASSQDQGQLLAKNIQYF. CDR3 DNA: TGCGCCAGCAGCCAAGATCAGGGACAGTTGCTAGCCAAAAACATTCAGTACTTC.

Worth noting for this clonotype: Because the CDR3 is missing its conserved closing phenylalanine or tryptophan, this is likely a read error. This sequence joins TRBV7-2 and TRBJ2-1; TRBD2 matches at 11 bases. Germline-derived CDR1 and CDR2 are SGHTA and FQGNSA. Trimming removed 5 bases from V and 0 bases from J; junction bases left unmatched: 6. The CDR3 runs 17 residues. CDR3 residues: CASSQGLAVSSYNEQFS. As DNA, the CDR3 is TGTGCCAGCAGCCAGGGACTAGCGGTTAGCTCCTACAATGAGCAGTTCTCC.

The sample holds a few counts of this clonotype. J is TRBJ2-7 and V is TRBV28; D unclear. This CDR3 is 13 amino acids long. V lost 3 bases, J lost 4 bases, and 10 bases lay in between. Per germline, CDR1 MDHEN and CDR2 SYDVKM. In nucleotides, the CDR3 is TGTGCCAGCAGTTTGAGAGTAGAGTACGAGCAGTACTTC. The encoded protein is CASSLRVEYEQYF.

V and J are TRBV12-3 or TRBV12-4 and TRBJ1-5; no definite D call. There are 13 residues in the CDR3. Between the trimmed V and J ends, which lost 6 bases and 14 bases, there was a span of 20 bases. DNA of the CDR3: TGTGCCAGCAGCCCCGACGGCAATCAGCCAAAGCATTTT. Translation: CASSPDGNQPKHF.

This clonotype has more than one count but fewer than ten. The chain combines TRBV7-2 with TRBJ1-4; D is perhaps TRBD1 (6 bases). Germline-derived CDR1 and CDR2 are SGHTA and FQGNSA. Trimming cost V 4 bases and J 6 bases, with 18 bases left between them. This CDR3 contains 16 residues. CDR3 DNA sequence: TGTGCCAGCAGCTACTCCACAGGAGGGGGACATGAAAAACTGTTTTTT. This codes for CASSYSTGGGHEKLFF.

Many counts were recorded for this clonotype. The chain combines TRBV20-1 with TRBJ1-5, with TRBD1 matching over 8 bases. The CDR3 extends over 15 amino acids. Germline loops: CDR1 DFQATT, CDR2 SNEGSKA (reference sequence). After removal of 5 bases from V and 4 bases from J, the junction contained 10 bases not matched to a gene. CDR3 DNA: TGCAGTGCTGCTACAGGGGGTAATAGGAATCAGCCCCAGCATTTT. Its translation: CSAATGGNRNQPQHF.

A note on this clonotype: Lacking the conserved final phenylalanine or tryptophan, this CDR3 likely reflects a read error. V gene TRBV19 combines with J gene TRBJ2-7; TRBD1 agrees at 9 bases. Germline V CDR1 and CDR2: LNHDA, SQIVND (reference sequence). This CDR3 contains 14 residues. J lost 1 base, V lost 3 bases, and 1 base had no gene match. CDR3 sequence reads: CASSIGTGSYEQYS. Here the CDR3 DNA reads TGTGCCAGTAGTATCGGGACAGGGTCCTACGAGCAGTACTCC.

This rearrangement joins TRBV28 to TRBJ2-7, with TRBD2 identical over 7 bases. CDR1 and CDR2 (germline): MDHEN, SYDVKM. The CDR3 runs to 16 residues. CDR3 residues: CVSTPWGSGIPYEQYF. The DNA for the CDR3 is TGTGTTAGCACCCCGTGGGGGAGCGGGATCCCCTACGAGCAGTACTTC.

This clonotype was seen ten or more times. V gene TRBV6-2 or TRBV6-3 combines with J gene TRBJ1-1, with D hard to call. The V gene lost 10 bases and the J gene lost 5 bases, with 11 bases spanning the gap. The CDR3 spans 11 residues. CDR1 and CDR2 (germline): MNHEY, SVGEGT. The CDR3 loop reads CATVLATEAFF. For the CDR3, the DNA is TGTGCCACCGTTCTGGCTACTGAAGCTTTCTTT.

This clonotype showed up many times. V gene TRBV15 combines with J gene TRBJ2-1; a weak D match, TRBD2 (5 bases). V shed 5 bases and J shed 9 bases, with 20 bases lying between them. This CDR3 contains 15 residues. Germline V gene data show CDR1 as LNHNV and CDR2 as YYDKDF (reference sequence). CDR3 residues: CATSSRVASSIEQFF. The CDR3 DNA reads as TGTGCCACCAGCTCCCGGGTAGCGTCGAGTATTGAGCAGTTCTTC.

Turning to this clonotype: This may be a read error, as it is one base from a much larger clone. The CDR3 bases are TGTGCCAGCACGGGACTAGCGGCCTGCAATGAGCAGTTCTTC. Translation: CASTGLAACNEQFF. The chain joins TRBV27 to TRBJ2-1; 11 positions agree with TRBD2. Trimming cost V 7 bases and J 6 bases; bases outside gene matches: 5. The CDR3 length is 14 residues. Germline CDR1 and CDR2: MNHEY and SMNVEV (reference sequence).